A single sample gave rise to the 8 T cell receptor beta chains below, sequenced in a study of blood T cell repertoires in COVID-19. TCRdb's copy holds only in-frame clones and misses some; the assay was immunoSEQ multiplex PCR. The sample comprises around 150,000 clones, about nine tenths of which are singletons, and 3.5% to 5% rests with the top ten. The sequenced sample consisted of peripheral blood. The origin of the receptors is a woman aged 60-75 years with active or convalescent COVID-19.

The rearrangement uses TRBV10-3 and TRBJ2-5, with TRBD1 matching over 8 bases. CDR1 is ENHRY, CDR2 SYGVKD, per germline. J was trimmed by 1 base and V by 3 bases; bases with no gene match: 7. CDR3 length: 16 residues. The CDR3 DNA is TGTGCCATCAGTGACCCACTTGGACAGGGCCAAGAGACCCAGTACTTC. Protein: CAISDPLGQGQETQYF.

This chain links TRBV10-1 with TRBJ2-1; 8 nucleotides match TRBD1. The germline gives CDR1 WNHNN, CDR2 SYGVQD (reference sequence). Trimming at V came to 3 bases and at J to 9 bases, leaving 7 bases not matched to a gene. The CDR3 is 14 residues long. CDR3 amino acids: CASSDWTGTAEQFF. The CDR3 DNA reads TGCGCCAGCAGTGATTGGACAGGGACAGCTGAGCAGTTCTTC.

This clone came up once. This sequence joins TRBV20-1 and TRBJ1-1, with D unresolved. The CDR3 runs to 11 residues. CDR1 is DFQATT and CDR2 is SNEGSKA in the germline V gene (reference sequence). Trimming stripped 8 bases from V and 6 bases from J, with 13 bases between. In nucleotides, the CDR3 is TGCAGTTTCTTTCGGTCGCCTGAAGCTTTCTTT. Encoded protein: CSFFRSPEAFF.

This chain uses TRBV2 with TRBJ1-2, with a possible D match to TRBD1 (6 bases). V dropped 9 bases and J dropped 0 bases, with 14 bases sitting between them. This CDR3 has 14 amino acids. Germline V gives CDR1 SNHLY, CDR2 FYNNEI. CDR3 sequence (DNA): TGTGCCAGTCTAAAGGACAGATCTAACTATGGCTACACCTTC. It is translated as CASLKDRSNYGYTF.

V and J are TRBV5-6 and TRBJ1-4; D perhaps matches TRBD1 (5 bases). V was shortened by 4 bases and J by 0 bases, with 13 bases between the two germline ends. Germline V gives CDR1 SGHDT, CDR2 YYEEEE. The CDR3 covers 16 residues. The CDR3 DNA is TGTGCCAGCAGCCGTGAGACAGACCCAACTAATGAAAAACTGTTTTTT. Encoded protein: CASSRETDPTNEKLFF. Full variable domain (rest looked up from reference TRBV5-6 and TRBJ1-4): DAGVTQSPTHLIKTRGQQVTLRCSPKSGHDTVSWYQQALGQGPQFIFQYYEEEERQRGNFPDRFSGHQFPNYSSELNVNALLLGDSALYLCASSRETDPTNEKLFFGSGTQLSVL.

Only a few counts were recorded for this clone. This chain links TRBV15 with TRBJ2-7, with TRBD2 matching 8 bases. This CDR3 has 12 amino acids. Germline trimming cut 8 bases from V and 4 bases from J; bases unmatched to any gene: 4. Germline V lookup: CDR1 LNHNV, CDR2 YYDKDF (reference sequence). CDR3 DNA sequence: TGTGCCACCGCGGGACTAGGTTACGAGCAGTACTTC. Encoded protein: CATAGLGYEQYF.

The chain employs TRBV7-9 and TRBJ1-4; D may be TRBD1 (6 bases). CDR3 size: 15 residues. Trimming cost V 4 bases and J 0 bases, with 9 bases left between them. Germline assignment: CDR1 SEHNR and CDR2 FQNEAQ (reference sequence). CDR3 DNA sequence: TGTGCCAGCAGCTCATGGACAGCAACTAATGAAAAACTGTTTTTT. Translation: CASSSWTATNEKLFF.

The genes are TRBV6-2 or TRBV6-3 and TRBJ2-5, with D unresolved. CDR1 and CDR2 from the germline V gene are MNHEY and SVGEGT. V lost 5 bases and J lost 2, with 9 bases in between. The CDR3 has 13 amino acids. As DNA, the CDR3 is TGTGCCAGCAGTAAGACGACTCAAGAGACCCAGTACTTC. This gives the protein CASSKTTQETQYF.